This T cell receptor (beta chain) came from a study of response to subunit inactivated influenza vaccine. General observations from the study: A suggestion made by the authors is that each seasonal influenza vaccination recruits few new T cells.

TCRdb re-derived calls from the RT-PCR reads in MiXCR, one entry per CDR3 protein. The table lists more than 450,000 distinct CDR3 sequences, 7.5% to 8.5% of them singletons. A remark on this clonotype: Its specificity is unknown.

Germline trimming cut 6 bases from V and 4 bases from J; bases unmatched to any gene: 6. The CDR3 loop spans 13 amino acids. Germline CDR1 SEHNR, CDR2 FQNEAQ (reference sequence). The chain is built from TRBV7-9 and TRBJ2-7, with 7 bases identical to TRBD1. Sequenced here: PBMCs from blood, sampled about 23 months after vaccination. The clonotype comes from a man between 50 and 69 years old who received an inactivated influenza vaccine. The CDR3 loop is CASSSMGQYEQYF. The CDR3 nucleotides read TGTGCCAGCAGTTCTATGGGACAGTACGAGCAGTACTTC.